This entry lists 30 T cell receptor beta chains sequenced from one sample in a study of blood T cell repertoires in COVID-19. Using immunoSEQ multiplex PCR, the repertoire was profiled, and TCRdb retains in-frame clones only, with some absent. The sample includes 200,000 or so clones, around 85% of them seen just once. Source material: peripheral blood. The receptors shown here come from a man between 65 and 80 years old with active or convalescent COVID-19.

This clone has just a few counts. The chain links TRBV30 to TRBJ1-1, with unresolved D. The V and J ends lost 7 bases and 3 bases respectively, with 12 bases between them. This CDR3 contains 12 residues. Germline V CDR1 and CDR2: GTSNPN, SVGIG (reference sequence). CDR3 region: CASGRGYTEAFF. The CDR3 bases are TGTGCCTCCGGGCGGGGTTACACTGAAGCTTTCTTT.

The chain recombines TRBV14 with TRBJ1-1; D not certain. CDR1 and CDR2 (germline): SGHDN, FVKESK. The CDR3 has 15 amino acids. V was pared by 1 base and J by 8 bases, with 17 bases between. The CDR3 coding sequence is TGTGCCAGCAGCCAAGCGGGGTGGGGAGTACCCGAAGCTTTCTTT. Residues: CASSQAGWGVPEAFF.

This chain uses TRBV28 with TRBJ2-3; TRBD2 matches 7 bases. V dropped 0 bases and J dropped 7; count of bases not matched to a gene: 10. The length of the CDR3 is 16 residues. In germline, CDR1 is MDHEN, CDR2 SYDVKM. The CDR3 DNA reads as TGTGCCAGCAGTTTATGGTCGGCGGGGGATGGGTATACGCAGTATTTT. Amino acid sequence: CASSLWSAGDGYTQYF. Combining the CDR3 with reference TRBV28 and TRBJ2-3 gives the whole variable domain DVKVTQSSRYLVKRTGEKVFLECVQDMDHENMFWYRQDPGLGLRLIYFSYDVKMKEKGDIPEGYSVSREKKERFSLILESASTNQTSMYLCASSLWSAGDGYTQYFGPGTRLTVL.

CDR3 residues: CSVEPLNYGYTF. For the CDR3, the DNA is TGCAGCGTTGAACCCCTTAACTATGGCTACACCTTC. The V and J genes are TRBV29-1 and TRBJ1-2, with no clear D. With 2 bases removed from V and 1 base from J, the gap between germline ends came to 5 bases. The CDR3 totals 12 residues. CDR1 is SQVTM and CDR2 is ANQGSEA in the germline V gene.

This chain joins TRBV4-2 and TRBJ2-6; 7 bases match TRBD2. The trim removed 4 bases at V and 0 bases at J, leaving 3 bases unmatched. The CDR3 sequence is 16 residues long. Germline V gives CDR1 LGHNA, CDR2 YNFKEQ. CDR3 nucleotides: TGTGCCAGCAGCCTGGGGGGGGTCTCTGGGGCCAACGTCCTGACTTTC. This encodes CASSLGGVSGANVLTF.

This rearrangement joins TRBV7-8 to TRBJ2-5, with D maybe TRBD1 (5 bases). V lost 2 bases and J 1 base, leaving 14 bases between the germline ends. Germline lookup yields CDR1 SGHVS and CDR2 FQNEAQ. The CDR3 consists of 16 residues. In DNA, the CDR3 is TGTGCCAGCAGCTTAATACGGCAGGGCTTCCAAGAGACCCAGTACTTC. Translated, it gives CASSLIRQGFQETQYF. Combining the CDR3 with reference TRBV7-8 and TRBJ2-5 gives the whole variable domain GAGVSQSPRYKVAKRGQDVALRCDPISGHVSLFWYQQALGQGPEFLTYFQNEAQLDKSGLPSDRFFAERPEGSVSTLKIQRTQQEDSAVYLCASSLIRQGFQETQYFGPGTRLLVL.

This chain links TRBV9 with TRBJ2-2; D is possibly TRBD1 (6 bases). The germline gives CDR1 SGDLS, CDR2 YYNGEE. This CDR3 region has 15 residues. Trimming took off 2 bases at V and 4 bases at J, with 12 bases between the two ends. CDR3 coding DNA: TGTGCCAGCAGCGTGCAGGGGTTTGGCACCGGGGAGCTGTTTTTT. This codes for CASSVQGFGTGELFF.

This clone was recorded once. The chain combines TRBV20-1 with TRBJ1-5; D unclear. The ends were cut back, 3 bases at V and 2 bases at J, with 5 bases in the middle. This CDR3 is 12 amino acids long. The germline gives CDR1 DFQATT, CDR2 SNEGSKA (reference sequence). CDR3 loop: CSASSGNQPQHF. The CDR3 DNA reads TGCAGTGCTAGTTCCGGCAATCAGCCCCAGCATTTT.

This clone was picked up many times. The chain employs TRBV5-6 and TRBJ2-5; 8 bases match TRBD1. The CDR3 loop spans 15 amino acids. Looked up from germline, CDR1 is SGHDT and CDR2 is YYEEEE. V shed 4 bases and J 5 bases; nucleotides not matched to a gene: 10. CDR3 residues: CASSLTGEVWETQYF. CDR3 in DNA: TGTGCCAGCAGCCTGACAGGGGAGGTTTGGGAGACCCAGTACTTC.

Notes on this clone: Other DNA sequences in the same sample also yield this CDR3. J is TRBJ2-1 and V is TRBV11-3; 8 positions agree with TRBD2. Germline V gene sequence: CDR1 SGHNT, CDR2 YENEEA. The J segment lost 8 bases and the V segment lost 5 bases, leaving 11 bases of the junction unmatched. The CDR3 sequence is 15 residues long. The CDR3 nucleotides are TGTGCCAGCAGCCCTGGGACTAGACCACACGATGAGCAGTTCTTC. Its protein is CASSPGTRPHDEQFF.

The rearrangement links TRBV28 to TRBJ2-2; TRBD2 is a possible D gene (6 bases). CDR1 is MDHEN, CDR2 SYDVKM, per germline. The length of the CDR3 is 12 residues. CDR3 residues: CALGGNTGELFF. The CDR3 nucleotides are TGTGCATTGGGGGGGAACACCGGGGAGCTGTTTTTT.

J is TRBJ2-3 and V is TRBV3-1 (or the pseudogene TRBV3-2), with a weak D call TRBD2 (6 bases). CDR1 is LGHDT, CDR2 YNNKEL, per germline (reference sequence). CDR3 length: 15 amino acids. Trimming took off 5 bases at V and 4 bases at J, with 16 bases between the two ends. CDR3 region: CASSSIRDLSDTQYF. The CDR3 DNA reads as TGTGCCAGCAGCTCAATAAGGGACTTATCAGATACGCAGTATTTT.

V gene TRBV9 combines with J gene TRBJ2-5; TRBD2 might be the D (5 bases). The V end was cut by 0 bases, the J end by 7 bases, with 13 bases between. Germline CDR1 reads SGDLS; CDR2 reads YYNGEE. The CDR3 runs 14 residues. CDR3 region: CASSVATRSGTQYF. As DNA, the CDR3 is TGTGCCAGCAGCGTAGCTACGAGGAGCGGGACCCAGTACTTC.

The rearrangement joins TRBV6-1 to TRBJ2-7, with 8 bases identical to TRBD2. Trimming cost V 4 bases and J 3 bases; bases outside gene matches: 17. CDR3 size: 18 residues. Per germline, CDR1 MNHNS and CDR2 SASEGT. DNA of the CDR3: TGTGCCAGCAGTGCGCCCCGAGGCTCGCGGGAGGCCGACTACGAGCAGTACTTC. Protein: CASSAPRGSREADYEQYF.

This chain joins TRBV7-9 and TRBJ1-4, with D possibly matching TRBD1 (5 bases). Germline CDR1 and CDR2: SEHNR and FQNEAQ (reference sequence). V was shortened by 5 bases and J by 8 bases, with 24 bases between the two germline ends. This CDR3 has 17 amino acids. Here the CDR3 DNA reads TGTGCCAGCAGCCCGGGAGCAGGGCGCGGTTTATTCGAAAAACTGTTTTTT. Protein: CASSPGAGRGLFEKLFF.

The chain is built from TRBV2 and TRBJ2-7; 7 bases fit TRBD1. Per the germline V gene, CDR1 is SNHLY and CDR2 is FYNNEI. This CDR3 contains 14 residues. V gave up 6 bases and J gave up 2 bases; unmatched junction bases: 7. CDR3: CASRGQLGTYEQYF. CDR3 DNA: TGTGCCAGCAGGGGACAGTTAGGGACCTACGAGCAGTACTTC.

The rearrangement uses TRBV24-1 and TRBJ1-1; D is undetermined. V was pared by 8 bases and J by 1 base, with 10 bases between. Germline V gives CDR1 KGHDR, CDR2 SFDVKD. This CDR3 has 13 residues. CDR3 in amino acids: CATTGGENTEAFF. The CDR3 bases are TGTGCCACCACGGGCGGGGAGAACACTGAAGCTTTCTTT.

The rearrangement uses TRBV6-4 and TRBJ1-6; unclear D gene. The V gene lost 6 bases and the J gene lost 9 bases, with 15 bases spanning the gap. Per the germline V gene, CDR1 is MRHNA and CDR2 is SNTAGT. This CDR3 is 14 amino acids long. DNA of the CDR3: TGTGCCAGCAGCGCCTCGCTAGGTTCTTCACCCCTCCACTTT. Amino acids: CASSASLGSSPLHF.

The V gene is TRBV19, the J gene TRBJ1-5, with no clear D. There are 14 residues in the CDR3. Deletions cut 6 bases from V and 0 bases from J, with 9 bases between. Germline V gives CDR1 LNHDA, CDR2 SQIVND (reference sequence). This chain's CDR3 is CASSRAHSNQPQHF. The CDR3 bases are TGTGCCAGTAGCCGAGCGCATAGCAATCAGCCCCAGCATTTT.

The chain uses TRBV9 and TRBJ2-1; maybe TRBD2 (5 bases). The CDR3 is made up of 15 amino acids. Trimming took 0 bases from V and 10 from J, leaving 17 bases between them. Looked up from germline, CDR1 is SGDLS and CDR2 is YYNGEE. Written as DNA, the CDR3 is TGTGCCAGCAGCGTAGTGTCAACTAGTATCACCGAGCAGTTCTTC. It yields the protein CASSVVSTSITEQFF.

The V and J genes are TRBV11-2 and TRBJ2-7; no reliable D call. The CDR3 extends over 12 amino acids. V lost 0 bases, J lost 6 bases, and 6 bases lay in between. Germline V gene lookup returns CDR1 SGHAT and CDR2 FQNNGV. The CDR3 region is CASSLEPGEQYF. The CDR3, as DNA: TGTGCCAGCAGCTTAGAGCCGGGCGAGCAGTACTTC.

The J gene is TRBJ2-7, the V gene TRBV27; D is perhaps TRBD2 (7 bases). The CDR3 is made up of 14 amino acids. The germline CDR1 and CDR2 sequences are MNHEY and SMNVEV (reference sequence). The V end was cut by 6 bases, the J end by 2 bases, with 14 bases between. The CDR3 loop reads CASRIGGAAYEQYF. DNA for the CDR3: TGTGCCAGCAGGATTGGGGGGGCCGCCTACGAGCAGTACTTC.

This chain links TRBV3-1 (or the pseudogene TRBV3-2) with TRBJ2-1; 8 nucleotides align to TRBD2. The CDR3 spans 14 residues. CDR1 and CDR2 from the germline V gene are LGHDT and YNNKEL (reference sequence). Trimming took 5 bases from V and 3 from J; bases not matched to a gene: 3. CDR3 DNA sequence: TGTGCCAGCAGCATAGCGGGGCACTACAATGAGCAGTTCTTC. Protein sequence: CASSIAGHYNEQFF.

The rearrangement joins TRBV29-1 to TRBJ1-5; tentative D call: TRBD1 (6 bases). Trimming took off 6 bases at V and 11 bases at J, with 17 bases between the two ends. This CDR3 has 12 residues. Germline CDR1 is SQVTM and CDR2 is ANQGSEA. Written as DNA, the CDR3 is TGCAGCGTGATGGTACAGGGTGTGTCCCAGCATTTT. This encodes CSVMVQGVSQHF.

This sequence joins TRBV9 and TRBJ2-2; 8 bases align to TRBD1. The V gene's germline CDR1 is SGDLS and CDR2 YYNGEE. Germline trimming cut 3 bases from V and 6 bases from J; bases unmatched to any gene: 10. This CDR3 spans 16 amino acids. The CDR3 nucleotides read TGTGCCAGCAGCGAGAGAGGGACAGGATTGGCCGGGGAGCTGTTTTTT. Encoded protein: CASSERGTGLAGELFF. Full variable domain (missing parts from reference TRBV9 and TRBJ2-2): DSGVTQTPKHLITATGQRVTLRCSPRSGDLSVYWYQQSLDQGLQFLIQYYNGEERAKGNILERFSAQQFPDLHSELNLSSLELGDSALYFCASSERGTGLAGELFFGEGSRLTVL.

The chain recombines TRBV9 with TRBJ1-6; TRBD1 agrees at 10 bases. Trimming removed 5 bases from V and 6 bases from J; junction bases left unmatched: 2. Germline CDR1 is SGDLS and CDR2 is YYNGEE. This CDR3 has 14 residues. The CDR3 sequence is CASSRTGGNSPLHF. DNA of the CDR3: TGTGCCAGCAGTCGGACAGGGGGTAATTCACCCCTCCACTTT.

This rearrangement joins TRBV11-2 to TRBJ2-1, with D perhaps TRBD2 (6 bases). The CDR3 loop spans 15 amino acids. Trimming pared 1 base from V and 3 bases from J, leaving 10 bases between. Per germline, CDR1 SGHAT and CDR2 FQNNGV. This CDR3 reads CASSLVLARYNEQFF. CDR3 nucleotides: TGTGCCAGCAGCTTAGTGCTAGCGCGCTACAATGAGCAGTTCTTC.

The chain combines TRBV3-1 (or the pseudogene TRBV3-2) with TRBJ1-2; D gene ambiguous. Per the germline V gene, CDR1 is LGHDT and CDR2 is YNNKEL (reference sequence). Trimming pared 4 bases from V and 6 bases from J, leaving 9 bases between. The CDR3 contains 12 residues. The CDR3 DNA is TGTGCCAGCAGCCCCGTAGTCAATGGCTACACCTTC. It is translated as CASSPVVNGYTF.

This chain joins TRBV28 and TRBJ2-7; D is undetermined. V lost 5 bases and J lost 3, with 14 bases in between. There are 14 residues in the CDR3. Per the germline V gene, CDR1 is MDHEN and CDR2 is SYDVKM. The CDR3 spells CASSPTNTLYEQYF. The CDR3 bases are TGTGCCAGCAGTCCTACTAATACCCTCTACGAGCAGTACTTC.

This chain links TRBV5-6 with TRBJ2-3, with a possible D match to TRBD1 (5 bases). The CDR3 spans 15 residues. CDR1 is SGHDT, CDR2 YYEEEE, per germline. Between the trimmed V and J ends, which lost 0 bases and 7 bases, there was a span of 15 bases. CDR3 amino acids: CASSLAGQGQYTQYF. The CDR3 coding sequence is TGTGCCAGCAGCTTGGCCGGCCAGGGTCAATATACGCAGTATTTT.